This T cell receptor (beta chain) comes out of a study of T cell responses to AZD1222 COVID-19 vaccine. Overall study results and limits: Two doses of AZD1222 preceded a rise in Spike-specific TCR breadth and depth. No day 14 peak samples; only post-peak repertoires were characterized. Reports indicate that nearly half of spike-specific TCRs are directed at unmutated variant regions. The donor group comprised mostly white British people and more females; the analysis possibly underestimated clonal diversity.

Comment on this clone: No antigen is known for it.

CDR1 and CDR2 from the germline V gene are KGHSH and LQKENI. The CDR3 is made up of 19 amino acids. V lost 4 bases and J 3 bases, leaving 27 bases between the germline ends. Repertoires were generated with immunoSEQ multiplex PCR, while TCRdb's copy carries only in-frame clones and drops some. The table records 95,000 to 130,000 clones, 93% of them present only once. Source: peripheral blood, taken on day 0 of AZD1222 vaccination. The receptor comes from an adult in good health. The rearrangement joins TRBV18 to TRBJ1-1, with a tentative D call TRBD1 (5 bases). The CDR3 region has the DNA TGTGCCAGCTCACGGATGGTCGGACACGGAGTATCTTTGGACACTGAAGCTTTCTTT. It yields the protein CASSRMVGHGVSLDTEAFF.